This entry lists 27 T cell receptor beta chains sequenced from one sample in a study of blood T cell repertoires in COVID-19. The protocol was immunoSEQ multiplex PCR, while the TCRdb copy is restricted to in-frame clones and leaves out a portion. Of over 200,000 clones in the sample, 65% to 85% were seen once. Sequenced input: PBMCs or T cells enriched from blood (not recorded which). The receptors shown here come from a woman in her thirties or forties who had recovered from COVID-19.

This clone turned up a few times. The chain couples TRBV5-1 to TRBJ1-2; TRBD1 matches at 11 bases. This CDR3 is 14 amino acids long. Trimming cost V 4 bases and J 7 bases; bases outside gene matches: 6. Per germline, CDR1 SGHRS and CDR2 YFSETQ. CDR3 sequence reads: CASSGTGGTVGYTF. DNA for the CDR3: TGCGCCAGCAGCGGGACAGGGGGAACAGTTGGCTACACCTTC.

This chain uses TRBV19 with TRBJ1-2; 7 bases line up with TRBD1. Germline values: CDR1 LNHDA, CDR2 SQIVND (reference sequence). This CDR3 comprises 13 residues. V lost 4 bases and J lost 3; bases outside the gene matches: 2. CDR3 residues: CASSKTGDYGYTF. In nucleotides, the CDR3 is TGTGCCAGTAGTAAAACAGGGGACTATGGCTACACCTTC.

This clone was found a few times. The V call is TRBV28, the J call TRBJ1-2, with 9 bases matching TRBD1. Per germline, CDR1 MDHEN and CDR2 SYDVKM. The CDR3 covers 15 residues. V lost 8 bases, J lost 3 bases, and 10 bases stayed unmatched. The CDR3 DNA reads as TGTGCCAGCTCGACAGGGGGTGACGTGCACTATGGCTACACCTTC. Translation gives CASSTGGDVHYGYTF.

This rearrangement joins TRBV29-1 to TRBJ1-2; 7 bases map to TRBD1. CDR3 size: 13 residues. In germline, CDR1 is SQVTM, CDR2 ANQGSEA. The trim removed 3 bases at V and 4 bases at J, leaving 5 bases unmatched. DNA of the CDR3: TGCAGCGTTGACAGGGACAGCTTCTATGGCTACACCTTC. Amino acids: CSVDRDSFYGYTF.

V gene TRBV5-1 combines with J gene TRBJ2-1; TRBD2 aligns across 12 bases. The ends lost 4 bases at V and 5 bases at J; junction bases unmatched: 7. The CDR3 loop spans 16 amino acids. Germline CDR1 SGHRS, CDR2 YFSETQ. CDR3 nucleotide sequence: TGCGCCAGCAGCGTGACTAGCGGGAGTGCGGACAATGAGCAGTTCTTC. It specifies CASSVTSGSADNEQFF.

This sequence joins TRBV27 and TRBJ1-6; perhaps TRBD1 as D (6 bases). This CDR3 is 17 amino acids long. Germline V gene data show CDR1 as MNHEY and CDR2 as SMNVEV (reference sequence). V was pared by 3 bases and J by 8 bases, with 20 bases between. CDR3 DNA sequence: TGTGCCAGCAGTTTGAGGACAGCTACCGTCCTTTATTCACCCCTCCACTTT. It yields the protein CASSLRTATVLYSPLHF.

This clone was recorded many times. The chain carries TRBV10-3 and TRBJ1-1; D is unclear. The germline V gene encodes CDR1 ENHRY and CDR2 SYGVKD. This CDR3 region has 16 residues. The V gene lost 4 bases and the J gene lost 3 bases, with 18 bases spanning the gap. As DNA, the CDR3 is TGTGCCATCAGTGGAGGCGAGGTGGCTACGGACACTGAAGCTTTCTTT. Protein sequence: CAISGGEVATDTEAFF.

The chain uses TRBV18 and TRBJ2-7; D is perhaps TRBD1 (6 bases). Deletions cut 3 bases from V and 2 bases from J, with 14 bases between. CDR1 and CDR2 (germline): KGHSH, LQKENI. This CDR3 contains 15 residues. This CDR3 reads CASSPGQGPPYEQYF. CDR3 bases: TGTGCCAGCTCACCGGGGCAGGGGCCGCCCTACGAGCAGTACTTC. Together with reference TRBV18 and TRBJ2-7, the CDR3 gives the full variable domain: NAGVMQNPRHLVRRRGQEARLRCSPMKGHSHVYWYRQLPEEGLKFMVYLQKENIIDESGMPKERFSAEFPKEGPSILRIQQVVRGDSAAYFCASSPGQGPPYEQYFGPGTRLTVT.

In its sample, this clone was seen once. The genes are TRBV13 and TRBJ2-5; 8 nucleotides agree with TRBD1. The germline CDR1 and CDR2 sequences are PRHDT and FYEKMQ (reference sequence). The CDR3 is 14 residues long. V gave up 5 bases and J gave up 4 bases; unmatched junction bases: 6. Here the CDR3 reads CASSTFDRGETQYF. DNA for the CDR3: TGTGCCAGCAGCACATTCGACAGGGGAGAGACCCAGTACTTC.

This chain links TRBV28 with TRBJ2-3, with 8 bases fitting TRBD2. J lost 0 bases, V lost 8 bases, and 13 bases had no gene match. Germline assignment: CDR1 MDHEN and CDR2 SYDVKM. CDR3 length: 17 amino acids. The CDR3 sequence: CASALGGGTYSTDTQYF. CDR3 nucleotide sequence: TGTGCCAGCGCCCTCGGGGGGGGGACGTATAGCACAGATACGCAGTATTTT.

This chain connects TRBV5-1 to TRBJ2-1, with a tentative D call TRBD2 (5 bases). With 4 bases removed from V and 10 bases from J, the gap between germline ends came to 21 bases. The CDR3 runs to 15 residues. Germline CDR1 SGHRS, CDR2 YFSETQ. CDR3 bases: TGCGCCAGCAGCCAATCCTATGGACTGGGCAGGGAGCAGTTCTTC. This sequence encodes CASSQSYGLGREQFF. The whole variable domain, remainder taken from reference TRBV5-1 and TRBJ2-1, is KAGVTQTPRYLIKTRGQQVTLSCSPISGHRSVSWYQQTPGQGLQFLFEYFSETQRNKGNFPGRFSGRQFSNSRSEMNVSTLELGDSALYLCASSQSYGLGREQFFGPGTRLTVL.

This chain connects TRBV5-1 to TRBJ1-1; TRBD1 aligns across 9 bases. CDR3 size: 15 residues. The germline V gene encodes CDR1 SGHRS and CDR2 YFSETQ. J gave up 4 bases and V 3 bases, and 7 bases lay outside the gene matches. The CDR3 sequence: CASSSAGTGTTEAFF. In nucleotides, the CDR3 is TGCGCCAGCAGCTCAGCCGGGACAGGGACCACTGAAGCTTTCTTT.

Here the CDR3 DNA reads TGTGCCTGGAGTCAGACTAGCGGGAACGAGCAGTACTTC. Translation gives CAWSQTSGNEQYF. The chain combines TRBV30 with TRBJ2-7, with TRBD2 identical over 11 bases. V was clipped by 2 bases and J by 5 bases; unmatched bases: 2. Germline lookup yields CDR1 GTSNPN and CDR2 SVGIG (reference sequence). The CDR3 is 13 amino acids.

The chain links TRBV3-1 (or the pseudogene TRBV3-2) to TRBJ2-1, with 8 bases lining up with TRBD2. Losses at the gene ends were 4 bases for V and 1 base for J; bases not matched to a gene: 6. The CDR3 has 16 amino acids. CDR1 and CDR2 from the germline V gene are LGHDT and YNNKEL (reference sequence). CDR3 in amino acids: CASSPGTSKSYNEQFF. The DNA for the CDR3 is TGTGCCAGCAGCCCCGGGACTAGTAAGTCCTACAATGAGCAGTTCTTC.

Notes on this clone: This specimen includes other DNA sequences encoding the same CDR3. This chain links TRBV7-2 with TRBJ2-7, with D possibly TRBD1 on 7 matching bases. Germline-derived CDR1 and CDR2 are SGHTA and FQGNSA. Trimming left V 5 bases short and J 1 base short, with 9 bases between. This CDR3 has 13 amino acids. CDR3 sequence (DNA): TGTGCCAGCAGCCCAGGGGGGTCCTACGAGCAGTACTTC. It translates to CASSPGGSYEQYF.

The sample holds a few counts of this clone. V usage is TRBV19 and J usage is TRBJ2-3; TRBD1 agrees at 7 bases. J was trimmed by 5 bases and V by 3 bases; bases with no gene match: 14. Germline CDR1 reads LNHDA; CDR2 reads SQIVND (reference sequence). The CDR3 runs to 17 residues. In DNA form, the CDR3 reads TGTGCCAGTAGTATTCAACCCACAGGGACAGAGGGAGATACGCAGTATTTT. Residues: CASSIQPTGTEGDTQYF.

The rearrangement links TRBV28 to TRBJ1-3; 8 positions agree with TRBD1. J was trimmed by 0 bases and V by 5 bases; bases with no gene match: 6. The CDR3 covers 16 residues. Germline CDR1 and CDR2: MDHEN and SYDVKM. The CDR3 sequence is CASSGGQVISGNTIYF. The CDR3 DNA is TGTGCCAGCAGTGGGGGACAGGTTATCTCTGGAAACACCATATATTTT.

The J gene is TRBJ1-1, the V gene TRBV5-5, with unresolved D. V gave up 2 bases and J gave up 11 bases, with 16 bases separating them. CDR1 is SGHKS, CDR2 YYEKEE, per germline (reference sequence). CDR3 size: 13 residues. In DNA, the CDR3 is TGTGCCAGCAGCTTCGACCGGGTGGCGGTCGCTTTCTTT. It specifies CASSFDRVAVAFF.

The J gene is TRBJ1-2, the V gene TRBV10-3, with TRBD1 identical over 7 bases. The CDR3 totals 13 residues. The V gene's germline CDR1 is ENHRY and CDR2 SYGVKD. The J segment lost 8 bases and the V segment lost 7 bases, leaving 10 bases of the junction unmatched. CDR3 loop: CAINLQGNGGYTF. CDR3 in DNA: TGTGCCATCAATTTACAGGGGAACGGGGGCTACACCTTC.

The rearrangement joins TRBV4-3 to TRBJ2-1; 8 bases are a match to TRBD2. CDR1 is LGHNA and CDR2 is YSLEER in the germline V gene. The CDR3 covers 18 residues. V was clipped by 1 base and J by 0 bases; unmatched bases: 8. The CDR3 region is CASSQVIGGRSSYNEQFF. The CDR3 DNA sequence: TGCGCCAGCAGCCAAGTAATTGGCGGGAGGAGCTCCTACAATGAGCAGTTCTTC.

J is TRBJ2-7 and V is TRBV18, with 8 bases matching TRBD1. The J segment lost 3 bases and the V segment lost 5 bases, leaving 3 bases of the junction unmatched. The germline V gene encodes CDR1 KGHSH and CDR2 LQKENI. The length of the CDR3 is 13 residues. The CDR3 nucleotides read TGTGCCAGCTCAAGGGGGACAGGCTACGAGCAGTACTTC. Residues: CASSRGTGYEQYF.

The chain employs TRBV19 and TRBJ2-7; tentatively, D is TRBD2 (6 bases). The V gene's germline CDR1 is LNHDA and CDR2 SQIVND (reference sequence). V lost 6 bases and J 2 bases, leaving 11 bases between the germline ends. The CDR3 is made up of 13 amino acids. CDR3 amino acids: CASRAGRTYEQYF. CDR3 bases: TGTGCCAGTAGGGCAGGGAGGACCTACGAGCAGTACTTC.

The chain links TRBV23-1 to TRBJ2-1, with D perhaps matching TRBD2 (6 bases). TRBV23-1 is noted as an ORF with a role that remains uncertain. V lost 3 bases, J lost 2 bases, and 11 bases lay in between. The CDR3 length is 15 residues. The DNA of the CDR3 is TGCGCCAGCAGTCAGGGGCGGGAACCCTACAATGAGCAGTTCTTC. This gives the protein CASSQGREPYNEQFF.

The chain has TRBV6-5 and TRBJ1-2, with 9 bases that match TRBD1. Germline V gene lookup returns CDR1 MNHEY and CDR2 SVGAGI. The CDR3 sequence is 15 residues long. With 7 bases clipped from V and 5 bases from J, the junction kept 11 bases outside the gene matches. CDR3 in amino acids: CASTRAPTGGYGYTF. DNA for the CDR3: TGTGCCAGCACGCGAGCCCCGACAGGGGGGTATGGCTACACCTTC.

This clone showed up many times. This chain connects TRBV19 to TRBJ2-2, with D possibly TRBD1 on 6 matching bases. Germline-derived CDR1 and CDR2 are LNHDA and SQIVND (reference sequence). The CDR3 length is 15 residues. The V and J ends lost 5 bases and 1 base respectively, with 11 bases between them. The CDR3 nucleotides read TGTGCCAGTAGTGCCGGGACACTGAACACCGGGGAGCTGTTTTTT. Its translation: CASSAGTLNTGELFF.

The V gene is TRBV11-3, the J gene TRBJ1-2; no definite D call. The CDR3 has 12 residues. V was shortened by 5 bases and J by 4 bases, with 8 bases between the two germline ends. The V gene's germline CDR1 is SGHNT and CDR2 YENEEA. Written as DNA, the CDR3 is TGTGCCAGCAGCCTTTCGGGCTATGGCTACACCTTC. As protein: CASSLSGYGYTF. The full variable domain, rest sourced from reference TRBV11-3 and TRBJ1-2, is EAGVVQSPRYKIIEKKQPVAFWCNPISGHNTLYWYLQNLGQGPELLIRYENEEAVDDSQLPKDRFSAERLKGVDSTLKIQPAELGDSAVYLCASSLSGYGYTFGSGTRLTVV.

The chain recombines TRBV7-2 with TRBJ2-7, with D possibly matching TRBD2 (5 bases). V lost 1 base to trimming and J lost 4 bases, with 8 bases between them. The germline gives CDR1 SGHTA, CDR2 FQGNSA. This CDR3 region has 13 residues. The CDR3 loop reads CASSLDGIYEQYV. CDR3 sequence (DNA): TGTGCCAGCAGCTTAGACGGGATTTACGAGCAGTACGTC.